This T cell receptor beta chain was identified during a study of early T cells in non-severe SARS-CoV-2 infection. Study as a whole: Chains were not paired, and sequencing was done on bulk RNA from unsorted whole blood.

General study results and limits: Anti-spike CD8 responses were favored by VDJdb matching, which missed private and CD4 specificities.

For this clonotype: Antigen unknown.

CDR3 length equals 13 residues. V lost 3 bases to trimming and J lost 7 bases, with 10 bases between them. Germline CDR1 is MDHEN and CDR2 is SYDVKM. Each single cDNA molecule received a unique molecular identifier. TCRdb reprocessed the 5' RACE reads with MiXCR, giving one entry per CDR3 protein. In the table there are more than 50,000 distinct CDR3 sequences, over 10% of which are singletons. The sample consisted of whole blood. The chain recombines TRBV28 with TRBJ2-1, with D tentatively TRBD1 (5 bases). The sequence was collected from an adult who was a healthcare worker with PCR-confirmed SARS-CoV-2 infection or an uninfected control (not recorded which). The CDR3 region is CASSFPGINEQFF. In nucleotides, the CDR3 is TGTGCCAGCAGTTTTCCAGGGATAAATGAGCAGTTCTTC.